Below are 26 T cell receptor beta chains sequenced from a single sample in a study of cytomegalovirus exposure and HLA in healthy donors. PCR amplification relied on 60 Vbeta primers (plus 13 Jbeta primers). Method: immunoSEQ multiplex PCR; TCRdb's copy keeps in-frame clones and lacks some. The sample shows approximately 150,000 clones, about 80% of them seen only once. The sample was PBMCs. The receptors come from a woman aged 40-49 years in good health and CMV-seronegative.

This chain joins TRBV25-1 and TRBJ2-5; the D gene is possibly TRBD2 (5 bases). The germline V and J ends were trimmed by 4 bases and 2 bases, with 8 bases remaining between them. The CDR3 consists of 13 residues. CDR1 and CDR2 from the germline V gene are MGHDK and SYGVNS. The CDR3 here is CASSAGYQETQYF. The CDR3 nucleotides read TGTGCCAGCAGTGCGGGATATCAAGAGACCCAGTACTTC.

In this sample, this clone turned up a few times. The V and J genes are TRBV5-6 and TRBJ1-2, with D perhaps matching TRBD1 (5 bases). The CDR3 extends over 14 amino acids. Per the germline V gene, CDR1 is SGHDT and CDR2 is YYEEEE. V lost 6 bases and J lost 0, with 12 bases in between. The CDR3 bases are TGTGCCAGCATTTTAGGGGTAGCTAACTATGGCTACACCTTC. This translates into CASILGVANYGYTF.

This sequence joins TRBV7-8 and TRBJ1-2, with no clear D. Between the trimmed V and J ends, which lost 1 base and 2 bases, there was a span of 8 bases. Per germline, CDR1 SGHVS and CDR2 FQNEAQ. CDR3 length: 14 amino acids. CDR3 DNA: TGTGCCAGCAGCTTAGTACCCCGGAACTATGGCTACACCTTC. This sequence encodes CASSLVPRNYGYTF. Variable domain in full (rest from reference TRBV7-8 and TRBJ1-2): GAGVSQSPRYKVAKRGQDVALRCDPISGHVSLFWYQQALGQGPEFLTYFQNEAQLDKSGLPSDRFFAERPEGSVSTLKIQRTQQEDSAVYLCASSLVPRNYGYTFGSGTRLTVV.

CDR3 sequence reads: CASSAYRGLAGESGELFF. For the CDR3, the DNA is TGTGCCAGCAGTGCCTATCGGGGCCTAGCGGGAGAGTCCGGGGAGCTGTTTTTT. The rearrangement links TRBV25-1 to TRBJ2-2; 10 bases are a match to TRBD2. V shed 4 bases and J 6 bases; nucleotides not matched to a gene: 14. The CDR3 has 18 amino acids. Germline-derived CDR1 and CDR2 are MGHDK and SYGVNS.

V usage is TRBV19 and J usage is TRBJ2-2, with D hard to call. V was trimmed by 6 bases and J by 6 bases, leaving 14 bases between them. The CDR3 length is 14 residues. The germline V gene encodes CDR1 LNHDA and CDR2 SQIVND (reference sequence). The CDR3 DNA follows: TGTGCCAGTAGACGCTCCTTGGGCGCCGGGGAGCTGTTTTTT. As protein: CASRRSLGAGELFF.

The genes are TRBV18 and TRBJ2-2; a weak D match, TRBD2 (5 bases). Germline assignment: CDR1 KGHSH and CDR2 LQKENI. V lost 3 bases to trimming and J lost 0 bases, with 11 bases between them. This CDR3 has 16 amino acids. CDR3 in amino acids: CASSPEWESNTGELFF. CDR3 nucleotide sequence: TGTGCCAGCTCACCCGAGTGGGAGTCGAACACCGGGGAGCTGTTTTTT.

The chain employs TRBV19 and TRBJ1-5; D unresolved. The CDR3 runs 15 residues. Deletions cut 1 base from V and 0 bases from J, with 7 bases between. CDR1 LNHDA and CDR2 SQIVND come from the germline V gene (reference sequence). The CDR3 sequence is CASSIAPFSNQPQHF. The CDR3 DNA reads TGTGCCAGTAGTATAGCCCCTTTTAGCAATCAGCCCCAGCATTTT.

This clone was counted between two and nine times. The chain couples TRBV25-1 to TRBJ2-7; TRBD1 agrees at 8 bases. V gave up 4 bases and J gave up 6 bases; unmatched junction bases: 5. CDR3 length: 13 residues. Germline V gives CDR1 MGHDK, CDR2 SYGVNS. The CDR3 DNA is TGTGCCAGCAGTGGGCGGACAGGGTTCGAGCAGTACTTC. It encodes CASSGRTGFEQYF.

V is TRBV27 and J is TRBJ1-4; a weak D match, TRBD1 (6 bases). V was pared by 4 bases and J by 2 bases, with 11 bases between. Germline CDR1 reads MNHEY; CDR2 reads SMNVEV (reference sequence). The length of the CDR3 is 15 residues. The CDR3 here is CASSSTGNTNEKLFF. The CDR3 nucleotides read TGTGCCAGCAGTTCTACAGGGAACACTAATGAAAAACTGTTTTTT.

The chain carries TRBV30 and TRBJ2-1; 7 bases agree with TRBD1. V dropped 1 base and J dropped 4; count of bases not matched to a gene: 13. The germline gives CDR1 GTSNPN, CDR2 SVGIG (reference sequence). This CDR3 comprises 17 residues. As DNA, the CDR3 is TGTGCCTGGAGTGCTCTCTGGTCGGGACAGCAATACAATGAGCAGTTCTTC. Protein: CAWSALWSGQQYNEQFF.

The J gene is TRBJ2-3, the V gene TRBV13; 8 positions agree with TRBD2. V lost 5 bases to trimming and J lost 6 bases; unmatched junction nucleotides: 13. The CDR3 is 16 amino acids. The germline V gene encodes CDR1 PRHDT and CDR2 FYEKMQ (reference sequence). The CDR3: CASSPHSGTAPDTQYF. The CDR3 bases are TGTGCCAGCAGCCCCCATAGCGGGACGGCCCCGGATACGCAGTATTTT.

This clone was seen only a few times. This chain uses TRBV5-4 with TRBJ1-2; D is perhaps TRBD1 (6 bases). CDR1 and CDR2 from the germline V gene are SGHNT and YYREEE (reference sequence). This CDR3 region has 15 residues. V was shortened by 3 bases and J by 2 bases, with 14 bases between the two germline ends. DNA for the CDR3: TGTGCCAGCAGCTCGGGGGGGCAGGTAAACTATGGCTACACCTTC. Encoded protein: CASSSGGQVNYGYTF.

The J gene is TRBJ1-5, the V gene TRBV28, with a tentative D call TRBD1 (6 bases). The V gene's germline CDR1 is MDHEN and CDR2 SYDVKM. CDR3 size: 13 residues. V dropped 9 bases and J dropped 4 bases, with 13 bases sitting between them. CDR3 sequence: CASFSQGNQPQHF. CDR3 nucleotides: TGTGCCAGTTTCTCGCAGGGGAATCAGCCCCAGCATTTT.

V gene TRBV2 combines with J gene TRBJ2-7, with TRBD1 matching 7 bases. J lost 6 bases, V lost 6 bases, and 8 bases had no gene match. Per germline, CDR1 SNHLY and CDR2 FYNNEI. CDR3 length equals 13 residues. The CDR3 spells CASRRQGGSEQYF. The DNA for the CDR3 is TGTGCCAGCAGGAGACAGGGTGGGTCCGAGCAGTACTTC.

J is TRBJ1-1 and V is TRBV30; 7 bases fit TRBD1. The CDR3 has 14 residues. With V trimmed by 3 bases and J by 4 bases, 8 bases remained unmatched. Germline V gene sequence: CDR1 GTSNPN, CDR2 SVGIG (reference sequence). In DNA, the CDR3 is TGTGCCTGGAGGGGGCAGGGGGTATTCACTGAAGCTTTCTTT. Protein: CAWRGQGVFTEAFF.

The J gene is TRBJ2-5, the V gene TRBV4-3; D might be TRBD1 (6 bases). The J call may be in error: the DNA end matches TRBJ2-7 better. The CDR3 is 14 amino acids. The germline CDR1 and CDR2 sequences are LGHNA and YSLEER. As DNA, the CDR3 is TGCGCCAGCAGCCAAGGCATACAGGGTCCCGAGCAGTACTTC. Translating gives CASSQGIQGPEQYF.

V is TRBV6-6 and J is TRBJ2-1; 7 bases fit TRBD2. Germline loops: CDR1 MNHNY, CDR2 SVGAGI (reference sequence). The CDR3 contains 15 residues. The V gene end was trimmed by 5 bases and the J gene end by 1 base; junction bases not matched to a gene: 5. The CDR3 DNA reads TGTGCCAGCAGTCCCGTACTAGCGTCCTACAATGAGCAGTTCTTC. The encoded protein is CASSPVLASYNEQFF.

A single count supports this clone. This CDR3 is CASSALRGGPYNEQFF. CDR3 sequence (DNA): TGTGCCAGCAGCGCTCTTCGCGGAGGGCCTTACAATGAGCAGTTCTTC. The chain uses TRBV11-3 and TRBJ2-1; D may be TRBD2 (6 bases). Between the trimmed V and J ends, which lost 5 bases and 4 bases, there was a span of 18 bases. The CDR3 extends over 16 amino acids. Germline values: CDR1 SGHNT, CDR2 YENEEA.

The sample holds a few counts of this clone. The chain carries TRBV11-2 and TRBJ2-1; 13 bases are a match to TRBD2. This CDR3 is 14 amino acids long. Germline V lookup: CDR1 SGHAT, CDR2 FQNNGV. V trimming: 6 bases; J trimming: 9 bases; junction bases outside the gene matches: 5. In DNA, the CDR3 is TGTGCCAGCAGTTCGGGACTAGCGGGAAGTGAGCAGTTCTTC. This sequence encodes CASSSGLAGSEQFF.

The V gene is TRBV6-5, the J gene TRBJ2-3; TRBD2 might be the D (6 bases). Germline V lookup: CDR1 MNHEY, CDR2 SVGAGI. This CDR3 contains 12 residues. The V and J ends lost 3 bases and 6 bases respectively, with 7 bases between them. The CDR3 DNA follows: TGTGCCAGCAGTTATGGGAGGGATACGCAGTATTTT. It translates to CASSYGRDTQYF.

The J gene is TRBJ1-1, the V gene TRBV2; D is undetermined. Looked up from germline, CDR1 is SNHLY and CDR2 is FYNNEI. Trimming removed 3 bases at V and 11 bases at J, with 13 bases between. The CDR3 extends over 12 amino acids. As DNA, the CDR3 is TGTGCCAGCAGTGAGAATGGGGAGTCGGCTTTCTTT. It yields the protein CASSENGESAFF.

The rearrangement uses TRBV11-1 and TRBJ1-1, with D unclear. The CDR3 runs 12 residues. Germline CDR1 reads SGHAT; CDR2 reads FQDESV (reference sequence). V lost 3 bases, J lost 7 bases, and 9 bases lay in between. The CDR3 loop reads CASSLTFDEAFF. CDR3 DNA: TGTGCCAGCAGCTTGACATTTGATGAAGCTTTCTTT. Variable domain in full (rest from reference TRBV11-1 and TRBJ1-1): EAEVAQSPRYKITEKSQAVAFWCDPISGHATLYWYRQILGQGPELLVQFQDESVVDDSQLPKDRFSAERLKGVDSTLKIQPAELGDSAMYLCASSLTFDEAFFGQGTRLTVV.

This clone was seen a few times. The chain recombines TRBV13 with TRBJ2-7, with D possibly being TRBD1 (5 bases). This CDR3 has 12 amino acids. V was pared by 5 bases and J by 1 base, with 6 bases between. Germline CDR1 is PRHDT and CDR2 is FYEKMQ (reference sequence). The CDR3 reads CASSRQSYEQYF. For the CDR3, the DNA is TGTGCCAGCAGCCGACAGTCCTACGAGCAGTACTTC.

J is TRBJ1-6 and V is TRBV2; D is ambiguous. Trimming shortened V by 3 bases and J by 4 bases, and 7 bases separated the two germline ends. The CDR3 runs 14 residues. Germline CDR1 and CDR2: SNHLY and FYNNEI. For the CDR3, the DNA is TGTGCCAGCAGTGACAGAAGTTATAATTCACCCCTCCACTTT. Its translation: CASSDRSYNSPLHF.

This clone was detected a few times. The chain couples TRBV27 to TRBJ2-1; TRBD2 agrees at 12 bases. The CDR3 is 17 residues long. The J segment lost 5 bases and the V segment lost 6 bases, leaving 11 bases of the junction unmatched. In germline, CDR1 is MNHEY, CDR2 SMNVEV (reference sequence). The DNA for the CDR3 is TGTGCCAGCAGGAACCAACTAGCGGGAGGCGAAGACAATGAGCAGTTCTTC. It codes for CASRNQLAGGEDNEQFF.

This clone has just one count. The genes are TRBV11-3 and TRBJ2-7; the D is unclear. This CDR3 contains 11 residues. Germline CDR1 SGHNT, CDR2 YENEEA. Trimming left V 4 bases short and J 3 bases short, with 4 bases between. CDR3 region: CASSSGYEQYF. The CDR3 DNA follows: TGTGCCAGCAGCTCCGGCTACGAGCAGTACTTC.